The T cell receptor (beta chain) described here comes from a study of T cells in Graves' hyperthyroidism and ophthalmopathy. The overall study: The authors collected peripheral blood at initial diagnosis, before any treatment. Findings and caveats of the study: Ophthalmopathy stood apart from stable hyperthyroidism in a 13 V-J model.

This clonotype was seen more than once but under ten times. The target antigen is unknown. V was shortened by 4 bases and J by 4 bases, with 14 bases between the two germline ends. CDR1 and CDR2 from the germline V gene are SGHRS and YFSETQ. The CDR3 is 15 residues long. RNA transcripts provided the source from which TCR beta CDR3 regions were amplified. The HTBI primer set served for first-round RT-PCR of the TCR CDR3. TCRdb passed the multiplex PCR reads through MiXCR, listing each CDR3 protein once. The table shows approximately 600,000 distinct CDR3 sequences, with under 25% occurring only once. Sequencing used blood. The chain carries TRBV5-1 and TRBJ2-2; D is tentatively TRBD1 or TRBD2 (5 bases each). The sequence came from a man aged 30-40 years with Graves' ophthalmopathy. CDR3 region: CASSGAGALTGELFF. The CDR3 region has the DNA TGCGCCAGCAGCGGAGCCGGGGCACTCACCGGGGAGCTGTTTTTT.